These 19 T cell receptor beta chains were all obtained from the same sample, sequenced in a study of circulating CD8 cells and anti-PD-1 response in melanoma. The QIAseq Immune Repertoire TCR panel built the libraries from approximately 16 ng of total RNA. Using its own MiXCR run on the reads, TCRdb lists one record per CDR3 protein. The table includes some 1,900 distinct CDR3 sequences, roughly 7.5% detected once. Sorting of live CD3+CD8+TCRalphabeta+ cells by PD-1 and/or TIGIT gave four subsets. Sequencing was performed on CD8+ T cells from PBMCs, taken at baseline or after one month of anti-PD-1 therapy (not recorded which). These receptor sequences come from a human donor with melanoma.

Relative to its sample, this clonotype is medium-sized. The gene calls are TRBV24-1 and TRBJ2-1; maybe TRBD2 (6 bases). V lost 3 bases to trimming and J lost 0 bases, with 17 bases between them. CDR1 KGHDR and CDR2 SFDVKD come from the germline V gene. There are 18 residues in the CDR3. CDR3 sequence reads: CATSDPLRDSSSYNEQFF. The CDR3 coding sequence is TGTGCCACCAGTGATCCCCTCCGGGACTCGAGCTCCTACAATGAGCAGTTCTTC.

By its share, this clonotype is medium-sized. The chain couples TRBV2 to TRBJ2-1; D possibly corresponds to TRBD1 (6 bases). CDR1 and CDR2 from the germline V gene are SNHLY and FYNNEI. Trimming shortened V by 6 bases and J by 6 bases, and 18 bases separated the two germline ends. The CDR3 spans 15 residues. The CDR3 reads CASRKDRSRPNEQFF. In DNA form, the CDR3 reads TGTGCCAGCAGGAAAGACAGGTCCCGCCCCAATGAGCAGTTCTTC.

This clonotype is deemed medium-sized. The gene calls are TRBV25-1 and TRBJ2-4; perhaps TRBD1 as D (5 bases). The CDR3 consists of 12 residues. Germline-derived CDR1 and CDR2 are MGHDK and SYGVNS. V lost 6 bases to trimming and J lost 8 bases, with 11 bases between them. CDR3 coding DNA: TGTGCCAGCAGAAGGGGATTGGACATTCAGTACTTC. Protein product: CASRRGLDIQYF.

This clonotype came up a few times. In DNA form, the CDR3 reads TGTGCCAGCAGTTTTCGGAACAATAACCAGGCGTTCTTC. Its translation: CASSFRNNNQAFF. This chain uses TRBV27 with TRBJ2-1; D gene unclear. Trimming shortened V by 3 bases and J by 15 bases, and 18 bases separated the two germline ends. The CDR3 contains 13 residues. The germline V gene encodes CDR1 MNHEY and CDR2 SMNVEV (reference sequence).

By proportion, this clonotype is medium-sized. Here the CDR3 reads CASSLSLGRVAETQYF. The DNA for the CDR3 is TGTGCCAGCAGTTTATCGTTAGGCAGGGTGGCGGAGACCCAGTACTTC. The chain uses TRBV27 and TRBJ2-5; maybe TRBD1 (5 bases). CDR1 MNHEY and CDR2 SMNVEV come from the germline V gene (reference sequence). The CDR3 covers 16 residues. The V end was cut by 0 bases, the J end by 5 bases, with 16 bases between.

The chain employs TRBV7-8 and TRBJ2-7; unclear D gene. This CDR3 comprises 13 residues. V was pared by 5 bases and J by 4 bases, with 12 bases between. Germline values: CDR1 SGHVS, CDR2 FQNEAQ. CDR3 sequence reads: CASSLSRVYEQYF. DNA for the CDR3: TGTGCCAGCAGCCTCAGTAGGGTTTACGAGCAGTACTTC.

This clonotype is medium-sized in the sample. The chain uses TRBV12-3 or TRBV12-4 and TRBJ2-2; D gene unclear. Trimming took off 1 base at V and 5 bases at J, with 5 bases between the two ends. The CDR3 loop spans 13 amino acids. In DNA form, the CDR3 reads TGTGCCAGCAGTTTAGTTTGGACCGGGGAGCTGTTTTTT. Protein sequence: CASSLVWTGELFF.

This clonotype ranks as medium-sized. At one end the junction does not follow the germline gene, possibly because of a read error. V usage is TRBV29-1 and J usage is TRBJ1-2; the D is unclear. The germline V gene has CDR1 SQVTM and CDR2 ANQGSEA. The CDR3 runs 11 residues. CDR3 sequence (DNA): TGCAGCGTTTCCATGGAATATGGGTACACCTTC. This codes for CSVSMEYGYTF.

In its sample, this clonotype is medium-sized. The CDR3 coding sequence is TGTGCCAGCAGCTTCCCCTTATCCTACGAGCAGTACTTC. Encoded protein: CASSFPLSYEQYF. The chain has TRBV7-9 and TRBJ2-7, with D hard to call. The length of the CDR3 is 13 residues. CDR1 SEHNR and CDR2 FQNEAQ come from the germline V gene (reference sequence). Trimming removed 3 bases from V and 1 base from J, with 7 bases in between.

By frequency in the sample, this clonotype is medium-sized. The chain employs TRBV14 and TRBJ2-2, with D perhaps TRBD2 (6 bases). CDR1 and CDR2 from the germline V gene are SGHDN and FVKESK. V dropped 6 bases and J dropped 5 bases, with 16 bases sitting between them. CDR3 size: 15 residues. The CDR3 nucleotides read TGTGCCAGCAGTCCTCTGGGCCGGGGGACCGGGGAGCTGTTTTTT. This gives the protein CASSPLGRGTGELFF.

This clonotype is classed as medium-sized (0.01 to 0.1%). CDR3 sequence (DNA): TGTGCCAGCAGTTTACAATTAGCTCACAATGAGCAGTTCTTC. This codes for CASSLQLAHNEQFF. The chain recombines TRBV27 with TRBJ2-1; D remains ambiguous. The CDR3 covers 14 residues. CDR1 is MNHEY and CDR2 is SMNVEV in the germline V gene (reference sequence). Trimming took 2 bases from V and 5 from J, leaving 10 bases between them.

By share of the sample, this clonotype is medium-sized. This chain's CDR3 is CASGYPGLAGVYEQFF. CDR3 in DNA: TGTGCTAGTGGTTACCCCGGACTAGCGGGAGTATATGAGCAGTTCTTC. The chain has TRBV12-5 and TRBJ2-1; 13 nucleotides agree with TRBD2. With V trimmed by 4 bases and J by 8 bases, 8 bases remained unmatched. The CDR3 length is 16 residues. Germline V gives CDR1 LGHNT, CDR2 FRNRAP.

By frequency in the sample, this clonotype is medium-sized. This rearrangement joins TRBV27 to TRBJ1-1; 7 bases map to TRBD1. This CDR3 comprises 14 residues. Germline lookup yields CDR1 MNHEY and CDR2 SMNVEV (reference sequence). The trim removed 3 bases at V and 4 bases at J, leaving 5 bases unmatched. CDR3 bases: TGTGCCAGCAGTTTGACCCGACAGGGCACTGAAGCTTTCTTT. Translating gives CASSLTRQGTEAFF.

Comments on this clonotype: This may be a read error: a much more frequent sequence differs by one nucleotide. The genes are TRBV19 and TRBJ2-5; tentatively, D is TRBD1 (6 bases). Germline V gives CDR1 LNHDA, CDR2 SQIVND (reference sequence). This CDR3 contains 11 residues. The CDR3 is CASAKGETQCF. DNA of the CDR3: TGTGCCAGTGCAAAGGGGGAGACCCAGTGCTTC.

This clonotype is medium-sized in the sample. The V gene is TRBV4-1, the J gene TRBJ2-2; D unresolved. Between the trimmed V and J ends, which lost 4 bases and 6 bases, there was a span of 12 bases. CDR3 length equals 14 residues. Germline V lookup: CDR1 MGHRA, CDR2 YSYEKL. The CDR3 spells CASSPPGRAGELFF. As DNA, the CDR3 is TGCGCCAGCAGCCCTCCAGGACGTGCCGGGGAGCTGTTTTTT.

In its sample, this clonotype ranks as medium-sized. The chain uses TRBV29-1 and TRBJ2-2, with D unclear. Trimming pared 5 bases from V and 2 bases from J, leaving 6 bases between. CDR1 is SQVTM and CDR2 is ANQGSEA in the germline V gene. The CDR3 consists of 12 residues. CDR3 sequence: CSVFLNTGELFF. The CDR3 DNA reads as TGCAGCGTTTTCCTAAACACCGGGGAGCTGTTTTTT.

This clonotype came up a few times. The CDR3 bases are TGTGCCAGCAGCAACCGACAGGGAAACAATGAGCAGTTCTTC. As protein: CASSNRQGNNEQFF. The chain has TRBV7-9 and TRBJ2-1; 7 nucleotides agree with TRBD1. From germline, CDR1 is SEHNR and CDR2 FQNEAQ (reference sequence). The CDR3 has 14 amino acids. V shed 5 bases and J 5 bases; nucleotides not matched to a gene: 6.

This clonotype is judged medium-sized (0.01 to 0.1%). The chain uses TRBV20-1 and TRBJ2-1; no clear D gene. Per germline, CDR1 DFQATT and CDR2 SNEGSKA (reference sequence). Trimming removed 0 bases at V and 10 bases at J, with 10 bases between. The CDR3 is made up of 12 amino acids. The DNA for the CDR3 is TGCAGTGCTAGAGATGTGGGAACCGAGCAGTTCTTC. This translates into CSARDVGTEQFF.

The gene calls are TRBV19 and TRBJ1-1; D call uncertain. The CDR3 has 11 amino acids. The germline gives CDR1 LNHDA, CDR2 SQIVND (reference sequence). Between the trimmed V and J ends, which lost 7 bases and 4 bases, there was a span of 7 bases. As DNA, the CDR3 is TGTGCCAGTACCCTGGGCACTGAAGCTTTCTTT. Protein sequence: CASTLGTEAFF. The variable domain in full, with the rest retrieved from reference TRBV19 and TRBJ1-1, is DGGITQSPKYLFRKEGQNVTLSCEQNLNHDAMYWYRQDPGQGLRLIYYSQIVNDFQKGDIAEGYSVSREKKESFPLTVTSAQKNPTAFYLCASTLGTEAFFGQGTRLTVV.